The 26 T cell receptor beta chains given below trace back to one sample, sequenced in a study of blood T cell repertoires in COVID-19. Only in-frame clones appear in the TCRdb table, and some are missing; sequencing was by immunoSEQ multiplex PCR. Altogether almost 500,000 clones are present, around 85% being singletons, with the ten largest covering just over 8%. Sequencing input: PBMCs or T cells enriched from blood (not recorded which). Source of these receptors: a woman in her fifties or sixties who had recovered from COVID-19.

V is TRBV5-3 and J is TRBJ2-7; 7 nucleotides match TRBD1. TRBV5-3 counts as an open reading frame of uncertain function. The CDR3 is 13 residues long. V trimming: 4 bases; J trimming: 2 bases; junction bases outside the gene matches: 3. The DNA of the CDR3 is TGTGCCAGAAGCGGACAGGCCCCCTACGAGCAGTACGTC. Amino acids: CARSGQAPYEQYV.

The chain links TRBV6-5 to TRBJ1-5, with 9 bases identical to TRBD1. Germline V CDR1 and CDR2: MNHEY, SVGAGI. The CDR3 covers 15 residues. V dropped 5 bases and J dropped 5; count of bases not matched to a gene: 7. The CDR3, as DNA: TGTGCCAGCAGTCGGACAGGGGTAGGGGATCAGCCCCAGCATTTT. The encoded protein is CASSRTGVGDQPQHF.

This chain connects TRBV7-2 to TRBJ2-7, with 12 bases fitting TRBD2. The J segment lost 4 bases and the V segment lost 5 bases, leaving 3 bases of the junction unmatched. CDR3 length equals 14 residues. The germline gives CDR1 SGHTA, CDR2 FQGNSA. CDR3 amino acids: CASSQTSGGYEQYV. The DNA for the CDR3 is TGTGCCAGCAGCCAGACTAGCGGGGGATACGAGCAGTACGTC.

J is TRBJ1-1 and V is TRBV18; a possible D gene is TRBD1 (5 bases). Germline values: CDR1 KGHSH, CDR2 LQKENI. Trimming took 2 bases from V and 3 from J, leaving 13 bases between them. This CDR3 is 15 amino acids long. The CDR3 DNA follows: TGTGCCAGCTCACCATATGGGGGAGGTGACACTGAAGCTTTCTTT. It is translated as CASSPYGGGDTEAFF.

The CDR3 reads CASKLEGQETKAAKNIQYF. CDR3 in DNA: TGCGCCAGCAAACTCGAGGGACAGGAGACGAAAGCAGCCAAAAACATTCAGTACTTC. V gene TRBV5-1 combines with J gene TRBJ2-4; 8 bases match TRBD1. The J segment lost 0 bases and the V segment lost 6 bases, leaving 17 bases of the junction unmatched. Germline assignment: CDR1 SGHRS and CDR2 YFSETQ. There are 19 residues in the CDR3.

The chain is built from TRBV2 and TRBJ2-5; 10 nucleotides match TRBD1. V was clipped by 7 bases and J by 2 bases; unmatched bases: 10. The CDR3 spans 16 residues. Germline CDR1 and CDR2: SNHLY and FYNNEI. The chain's CDR3 is CASIMDRGKAQETQYF. The CDR3 DNA reads TGTGCCAGCATCATGGACAGGGGGAAAGCTCAAGAGACCCAGTACTTC.

The chain uses TRBV24-1 and TRBJ1-2; 8 positions agree with TRBD1. The CDR3 runs 12 residues. The germline V gene encodes CDR1 KGHDR and CDR2 SFDVKD. V lost 7 bases and J lost 6; bases outside the gene matches: 3. CDR3 in amino acids: CATSGQGDGYTF. DNA of the CDR3: TGTGCCACCAGCGGACAGGGAGATGGCTACACCTTC.

DNA for the CDR3: TGTGCCAGCAGCCAAGAGCGGGGGGCTGGCTCACCCCTCCACTTT. It specifies CASSQERGAGSPLHF. This chain links TRBV3-1 (or the pseudogene TRBV3-2) with TRBJ1-6; D is perhaps TRBD1 (6 bases). The CDR3 is 15 amino acids. CDR1 is LGHDT, CDR2 YNNKEL, per germline (reference sequence). With 0 bases removed from V and 10 bases from J, the gap between germline ends came to 13 bases.

J is TRBJ1-3 and V is TRBV3-1 (or the pseudogene TRBV3-2); D possibly corresponds to TRBD1 (6 bases). The V gene lost 1 base and the J gene lost 0 bases, with 7 bases spanning the gap. This CDR3 comprises 15 residues. CDR1 is LGHDT and CDR2 is YNNKEL in the germline V gene (reference sequence). CDR3 region: CASSQGTASGNTIYF. The CDR3 DNA reads TGTGCCAGCAGCCAAGGGACAGCCTCTGGAAACACCATATATTTT.

The chain couples TRBV5-1 to TRBJ1-4; 7 bases fit TRBD1. V shed 4 bases, J shed 8 bases, and the junction held 11 bases outside the gene matches. CDR1 and CDR2 from the germline V gene are SGHRS and YFSETQ. The CDR3 consists of 15 residues. CDR3: CASSGGQAEREKLFF. In DNA form, the CDR3 reads TGCGCCAGCAGCGGTGGACAGGCCGAGAGGGAAAAACTGTTTTTT.

V gene TRBV7-7 combines with J gene TRBJ1-3; the D gene is possibly TRBD1 (6 bases). The V gene's germline CDR1 is SSHAT and CDR2 FNYEAQ (reference sequence). V dropped 5 bases and J dropped 0 bases, with 14 bases sitting between them. The CDR3 is made up of 16 amino acids. In nucleotides, the CDR3 is TGTGCCAGCAGCCCCAGGCAGGGGAGCTCTGGAAACACCATATATTTT. It yields the protein CASSPRQGSSGNTIYF.

CDR3 sequence (DNA): TGCGCCAGCAGCCGAGACCGAGGGGGGACCCAGTACTTC. It yields the protein CASSRDRGGTQYF. The chain uses TRBV5-1 and TRBJ2-5, with D possibly matching TRBD1 (6 bases). Germline-derived CDR1 and CDR2 are SGHRS and YFSETQ. The V end lost 4 bases, the J end lost 7 bases, and 14 bases lay between the germline ends. The CDR3 totals 13 residues.

The chain has TRBV9 and TRBJ2-1; D might be TRBD2 (6 bases). The CDR3 contains 13 residues. Trimming took 4 bases from V and 8 from J, leaving 13 bases between them. Germline V lookup: CDR1 SGDLS, CDR2 YYNGEE. CDR3 amino acids: CASSRRSGYEQFF. CDR3 in DNA: TGTGCCAGCAGCCGACGGAGCGGGTATGAGCAGTTCTTC.

The chain joins TRBV2 to TRBJ2-4, with D tentatively TRBD2 (6 bases). Germline assignment: CDR1 SNHLY and CDR2 FYNNEI. This CDR3 has 15 amino acids. Trimming took 6 bases from V and 0 from J, leaving 12 bases between them. The CDR3: CASRRDLLAKNIQYF. As DNA, the CDR3 is TGTGCCAGCAGACGGGACTTACTAGCCAAAAACATTCAGTACTTC.

The CDR3 sequence: CASSVQGLRETQYF. The CDR3 DNA reads as TGCGCCAGCAGCGTACAGGGGTTGCGAGAGACCCAGTACTTC. The V call is TRBV5-1, the J call TRBJ2-5; 7 positions match TRBD1. This CDR3 is 14 amino acids long. The V gene's germline CDR1 is SGHRS and CDR2 YFSETQ. Trimming removed 4 bases from V and 4 bases from J; junction bases left unmatched: 7.

This clone has only a few counts. At the DNA level, this CDR3 is encoded by other sequences in the same sample as well. V gene TRBV24-1 combines with J gene TRBJ1-2; possibly TRBD1 for D (5 bases). The V and J ends lost 3 bases and 4 bases respectively, with 8 bases between them. CDR1 and CDR2 from the germline V gene are KGHDR and SFDVKD. The CDR3 loop spans 13 amino acids. The CDR3 loop reads CATSDTGLYGYTF. In DNA form, the CDR3 reads TGTGCCACCAGTGATACAGGTCTCTATGGCTACACCTTC.

This sequence joins TRBV9 and TRBJ1-2, with D possibly being TRBD1 (5 bases). Germline V gene lookup returns CDR1 SGDLS and CDR2 YYNGEE. The CDR3 consists of 16 residues. Trimming removed 0 bases from V and 0 bases from J, with 12 bases in between. The CDR3 DNA is TGTGCCAGCAGCGTAGCCGAAACAGGACCTAACTATGGCTACACCTTC. As protein: CASSVAETGPNYGYTF.

This clone occurred once. The chain carries TRBV11-2 and TRBJ1-2, with D perhaps TRBD1 (5 bases). Germline V gene lookup returns CDR1 SGHAT and CDR2 FQNNGV. The CDR3 covers 14 residues. V was shortened by 1 base and J by 7 bases, with 13 bases between the two germline ends. The CDR3 region is CASSLVDRSGGYTF. DNA of the CDR3: TGTGCCAGCAGCTTAGTCGACAGAAGTGGTGGCTACACCTTC.

The chain has TRBV5-5 and TRBJ1-1; weak D call: TRBD1 (5 bases). V dropped 0 bases and J dropped 4 bases, with 16 bases sitting between them. Germline CDR1 SGHKS, CDR2 YYEKEE (reference sequence). This CDR3 contains 16 residues. CDR3 residues: CASSLGDFLRATEAFF. The CDR3 DNA sequence: TGTGCCAGCAGCTTGGGGGACTTCCTCAGGGCCACTGAAGCTTTCTTT. The whole variable domain, filled in from reference TRBV5-5 and TRBJ1-1, reads DAGVTQSPTHLIKTRGQQVTLRCSPISGHKSVSWYQQVLGQGPQFIFQYYEKEERGRGNFPDRFSARQFPNYSSELNVNALLLGDSALYLCASSLGDFLRATEAFFGQGTRLTVV.

This clone has only a few counts. The V and J genes are TRBV5-5 and TRBJ1-2; the D gene is possibly TRBD1 (5 bases). This CDR3 comprises 15 residues. Deletions cut 0 bases from V and 1 base from J, with 10 bases between. Germline lookup yields CDR1 SGHKS and CDR2 YYEKEE (reference sequence). CDR3 DNA sequence: TGTGCCAGCAGCTTGGCCTGGGGCTTTAACTATGGCTACACCTTC. As protein: CASSLAWGFNYGYTF.

The rearrangement joins TRBV28 to TRBJ2-7; D gene unclear. V dropped 3 bases and J dropped 3 bases, with 15 bases sitting between them. CDR1 is MDHEN, CDR2 SYDVKM, per germline. This CDR3 contains 15 residues. The CDR3 is CASSFAAGQSYEQYF. The CDR3, as DNA: TGTGCCAGCAGTTTTGCCGCTGGGCAGAGCTACGAGCAGTACTTC.

This clone has only one observation. V gene TRBV2 combines with J gene TRBJ1-5, with TRBD1 as a possible D gene (6 bases). The germline V and J ends were trimmed by 7 bases and 2 bases, with 9 bases remaining between them. This CDR3 has 13 residues. The V gene's germline CDR1 is SNHLY and CDR2 FYNNEI. CDR3 in DNA: TGTGCCAGCAATTCAGGGGGCAATCAGCCCCAGCATTTT. Translating gives CASNSGGNQPQHF.

This clone occurred once. The V call is TRBV28, the J call TRBJ1-4; 10 bases match TRBD1. Per germline, CDR1 MDHEN and CDR2 SYDVKM. This CDR3 comprises 14 residues. J lost 11 bases, V lost 3 bases, and 6 bases had no gene match. The CDR3 nucleotides are TGTGCCAGCAGTTTGACAGGGGGCGCGCGGAAACTGTTTTTT. Its translation is CASSLTGGARKLFF. Filled out from reference TRBV28 and TRBJ1-4, the complete variable domain reads DVKVTQSSRYLVKRTGEKVFLECVQDMDHENMFWYRQDPGLGLRLIYFSYDVKMKEKGDIPEGYSVSREKKERFSLILESASTNQTSMYLCASSLTGGARKLFFGSGTQLSVL.

As concerns this clone: One junction end disagrees with the germline gene, perhaps due to a read error. The chain is built from TRBV5-1 and TRBJ2-7, with TRBD1 identical over 9 bases. From germline, CDR1 is SGHRS and CDR2 YFSETQ. There are 14 residues in the CDR3. The CDR3 loop is CASRLGQGSYEQYF. The CDR3 DNA follows: TGCGCCAGCAGATTGGGACAGGGCTCCTACGAGCAGTACTTC.

The chain combines TRBV14 with TRBJ2-7; D not resolved. The CDR3 is 12 amino acids. The germline V gene encodes CDR1 SGHDN and CDR2 FVKESK. V lost 5 bases and J 5 bases, leaving 10 bases between the germline ends. This CDR3 is CASSSSVHEQYF. The CDR3 DNA sequence: TGTGCCAGCAGCTCGTCGGTCCACGAGCAGTACTTC.

V usage is TRBV18 and J usage is TRBJ1-1; D is ambiguous. The germline V gene encodes CDR1 KGHSH and CDR2 LQKENI. The CDR3 runs to 15 residues. V lost 3 bases and J 1 base, leaving 12 bases between the germline ends. The CDR3 nucleotides are TGTGCCAGCTCACCTTTTTCGACGGGGAACACTGAAGCTTTCTTT. Its translation: CASSPFSTGNTEAFF. The full variable domain, its missing parts supplied by reference TRBV18 and TRBJ1-1, is NAGVMQNPRHLVRRRGQEARLRCSPMKGHSHVYWYRQLPEEGLKFMVYLQKENIIDESGMPKERFSAEFPKEGPSILRIQQVVRGDSAAYFCASSPFSTGNTEAFFGQGTRLTVV.